The text below deals with one T cell receptor (beta chain). The antigen is unknown. This entry is derived from a study of T cells in narcolepsy. In the study overall: Patients with NT1 or NT2 and healthy control donors were enrolled. Study-level results: Autoreactive clonotypes reportedly recurred in blood of same and different patients, not controls. HCRT-specific and TRIB2-specific autoreactive clonotypes appeared among same-patient CSF and blood CD4+ clonotypes.

Using immunoSEQ multiplex PCR, the repertoire was profiled, and TCRdb retains in-frame clones only, with some absent. The sample has about 29,000 clones, more than 70% seen once. The CDR3 extends over 15 amino acids. The V gene's germline CDR1 is LNHDA and CDR2 SQIVND (reference sequence). V dropped 5 bases and J dropped 0 bases, with 11 bases sitting between them. This clonotype was obtained from a human donor in good health. The rearrangement uses TRBV19 and TRBJ1-5; possible D gene TRBD1, 6 bases. Sequenced input: memory (CD45RA-) CD4+ T cells from blood. The CDR3 DNA sequence: TGTGCCAGTAGTGACAGGAGGAATAGCAATCAGCCCCAGCATTTT. As protein: CASSDRRNSNQPQHF.